This T cell receptor beta chain derives from a study of shared clonotypes between healthy human individuals. Study in general: Donors had three CD4 naive, three CD4 memory, two CD8 naive and one CD8 memory plate apiece.

TCRdb's copy holds only in-frame clones and misses some; the assay was immunoSEQ multiplex PCR. This table holds about 1,500,000 clones, roughly 96% found once. The length of the CDR3 is 16 residues. Trimming cost V 0 bases and J 6 bases, with 16 bases left between them. Germline V gene sequence: CDR1 KGHSH, CDR2 LQKENI. Study-wide points: The represented genetic and exposure-history diversity was limited by the small number of donors. Clonotype sharing among donors likely depends on sequencing depth.

Turning to this clone: The target antigen is unknown.

The clonotype was recovered from a man aged 25-40 years in good health. The chain combines TRBV18 with TRBJ2-3; the D gene is possibly TRBD2 (6 bases). The specimen was naive CD4+ T cells sorted from blood. Subset reported: CD45RA+ positively selected. For the CDR3, the DNA is TGTGCCAGCTCACCACCCTTGGGAGGACCTACGGATACGCAGTATTTT. Amino acid sequence: CASSPPLGGPTDTQYF.